These T cell receptor beta chains were read from a single sample in a study of shared clonotypes between healthy human individuals. The table came from immunoSEQ multiplex PCR; TCRdb's copy has only in-frame clones and leaves some out. The sample yields some 660,000 clones, more than 70% seen once. The source material was memory CD4+ T cells sorted from blood. Receptors were obtained from a woman under 40 in good health. The CDR3 runs from the conserved cysteine through the conserved F or W.

j_call	v_call	cdr3_aa
TRBJ2-3	TRBV29-1	CSVWTVPTISGRGDTQYF
TRBJ1-4	TRBV28	CASTWGGGSEKLFF
TRBJ2-5	TRBV9	CASSQPGRSETQYF
TRBJ1-1	TRBV10-1	CASTRGVAFF
TRBJ2-2	TRBV11-2	CASSFAGGLNTGELFF
TRBJ1-2	TRBV30	CAWRSGVGGYTF
TRBJ1-1	TRBV6-1	CASSLQGGGTEAFF
TRBJ1-6	TRBV30	CAWSLRASPLHF
TRBJ2-6	TRBV2	CASSQQDISSGANVLTF
TRBJ2-1	TRBV7-8	CASSLGGRKEQFF
TRBJ1-1	TRBV6-4	CASSLSMGNTEAFF
TRBJ2-1	TRBV5-1	CASSPLAGTYNEQFF